Detailed here is one T cell receptor (beta chain). Its antigen is still unknown. One junction end disagrees with the germline gene, perhaps due to a read error. Semi-nested PCR with Nested Universal Primer A followed constant-region reverse priming of full-length variable regions. MiXCR, applied by TCRdb to the 5' RACE reads, yields one record per CDR3 protein. The sample lists roughly 8,400 distinct CDR3 sequences, 60% occurring once. Findings of the study overall: Tumor-infiltrating Treg TCR alpha and beta sequences overlapped most with tumor naive CD4+ T cells, then blood naive. Tumor memory CD4+ T cell TCR gene usage was found to cluster with blood and lymph node memory CD4+ cells and with lymph node naive CD4+ cells.

CD4+CD45RO+CD25- cells were isolated as memory CD4+ T cells. The CDR3 length is 16 residues. CDR1 LGHNA and CDR2 YSLEER come from the germline V gene. This clonotype was obtained from a female donor with breast cancer. The sample consisted of tumor-infiltrating memory CD4+ T cells sorted from the breast tumor. Stated subset: memory CD4+ T cells, CD4+CD45RO+CD25-. V usage is TRBV4-3 and J usage is TRBJ2-2, with 8 bases that match TRBD2. This CDR3 is CASSQDPGRATGELSF. The CDR3 DNA sequence: TGCGCCAGCAGCCAAGATCCCGGGAGGGCCACCGGGGAGCTGTCTTTT.